These 3 T cell receptor beta chains share one sample of origin, sequenced in a study of vaccination and CD4 T cells after COVID-19. These receptors have no known antigen. This sample's treatment: approximately nine-day PBMC culture with coronavirus spike peptide pools or control peptides (ViraFEST assay). The study sequenced cultured CD4+ T cell DNA using the Oncomine TCR Beta short-read assay. One entry per CDR3 protein results from TCRdb running MiXCR on the PCR reads. The data hold 15,000 to 20,000 distinct CDR3 sequences, with around three fifths observed a single time. The sample consisted of CD4+ T cells from blood, cultured in vitro. These receptors were taken from a human donor who had recovered from COVID-19.

This clonotype has a handful of counts. The chain employs TRBV25-1 and TRBJ2-5; 12 bases are shared with TRBD2. This CDR3 is built from 18 residues. J was trimmed by 4 bases and V by 0 bases; bases with no gene match: 9. The germline CDR1 and CDR2 sequences are MGHDK and SYGVNS. The CDR3 reads CASSEYKLAGGPRETQYF. The CDR3, as DNA: TGTGCCAGCAGTGAATATAAGCTAGCGGGAGGGCCAAGAGAGACCCAGTACTTC.

This chain links TRBV7-3 with TRBJ2-1, with a possible D match to TRBD2 (7 bases). With 5 bases removed from V and 9 bases from J, the gap between germline ends came to 26 bases. The CDR3 is made up of 17 amino acids. Germline V CDR1 and CDR2: SGHTA, FQGTGA. Written as DNA, the CDR3 is TGTGCCAGCAGCCAAGGGGGGGCTCCGTTTTCGGTCGGTGAGCAGTTCTTC. Translating it yields CASSQGGAPFSVGEQFF. Looking up the rest from reference TRBV7-3 and TRBJ2-1 gives the full variable domain: GAGVSQTPSNKVTEKGKYVELRCDPISGHTALYWYRQSLGQGPEFLIYFQGTGAADDSGLPNDRFFAVRPEGSVSTLKIQRTERGDSAVYLCASSQGGAPFSVGEQFFGPGTRLTVL.

As DNA, the CDR3 is TGTGCCAGCAGCGGGACAGCCTACAATGAGCAGTTCTTC. Translating gives CASSGTAYNEQFF. V gene TRBV12-3 or TRBV12-4 combines with J gene TRBJ2-1; 7 bases align to TRBD1. The CDR3 spans 13 residues. V was pared by 6 bases and J by 2 bases, with 1 base of the junction left unmatched.